This T cell receptor beta chain was sequenced for a study of blood T cell repertoires in COVID-19. Study in general: Material from acute and convalescent COVID-19 was sourced from the United States, Italy and Spain. Sources were T cells, B-cell-depleted T cells, or PBMCs; the material itself was cDNA or gDNA.

Germline CDR1 MGHRA, CDR2 YSYEKL. The J segment lost 0 bases and the V segment lost 2 bases, leaving 14 bases of the junction unmatched. This CDR3 comprises 19 residues. In the original analysis: By means of reference gene primer amplification, nucleated cell counts were estimated. TCRdb's table, derived via immunoSEQ multiplex PCR, lists solely in-frame clones and lacks some. D and trimming were read from the DNA, whereas the V and J calls and clone size are those reported in that table. The profile shows some 33,000 clones, about 89% of them singletons. This clonotype was obtained from a human donor in a cohort sampled during active COVID-19. The sample comprised peripheral blood. The chain links TRBV4-1 to TRBJ2-3; 7 bases map to TRBD1. The CDR3 here is CASSQLGQVFGSSTDTQYF. Written as DNA, the CDR3 is TGCGCCAGCAGCCAACTCGGACAGGTATTCGGGTCTAGCACAGATACGCAGTATTTT.